This T cell receptor (beta chain) is from a study of shared clonotypes between healthy human individuals (dated by TCRdb to about 2020). Concerning the study at large: The cohort included three men and two women between 18 and 49 years of age. For each donor, CD4 naive and CD4 memory were each given three plates, CD8 naive was given two plates, and CD8 memory was given one plate. Each donor's leukapheresis produced roughly between roughly 0.85 and 10 billion PBMCs. Blood TCR repertoires of about five healthy adults were deeply sequenced to estimate repertoire size and the extent of clonotype sharing between individuals. To increase sequencing depth and limit assay-specific biases, different laboratories used diverse techniques to prepare libraries and sequence TCR repertoires.

For the CD8 naive samples, CD45RO-negative cells were positively selected for CCR7, yielding a CD45RA+CCR7+ population from which TemRA cells were excluded. The donors were healthy, HIV-negative adults who had no recently reported acute infections or vaccinations. All donors were Caucasian adults living in Nashville, Tennessee, USA. Blood was collected by leukapheresis, and PBMCs were isolated by Ficoll-Histopaque density gradient centrifugation and then cryopreserved in liquid nitrogen vapor phase. Analytical flow cytometry was used to check the purity and quantity of each magnetically sorted T cell population. From each sorted fraction, genomic DNA was isolated and quantified by UV absorbance on a Nanodrop 2000c. Using the deep immunoSEQ assay, multiplex PCR amplified TCR CDR3 regions from genomic DNA. Extracted genomic DNA from each cell subset was spread evenly across all wells of several immunoSEQ 96-well plates, with each plate serving as a replicate. For sorted subsets, around 200 ng genomic DNA, equal to some 30,000 T cell genomes, was loaded into each replicate PCR. Purified libraries were quantified with a Qubit 3.0 fluorometer, sized on a Bioanalyzer 2100, and re-quantified with the KAPA Library Quantification kit. Every immunoSEQ 96-well plate was sequenced on a separate single-read 150-cycle Illumina NextSeq 550 flow cell. The authors' pipeline ran thus. The immunoSEQ output contained only junctional sequences without quality scores, so filtering could not match that applied to full-length reads. Sequences were annotated with PyIR, a Python wrapper for IgBLAST v1.9, using IMGT germline references to assign V/J genes and CDR3. Reads with weak V/J assignments (E-value above 1e-6), missing CDR3, stop codons, out-of-frame junctions, or ambiguous translated residues were removed. V3J clonotypes were defined as sequences sharing an identical inferred V gene, J gene, and CDR3 amino acid sequence. Percentage overlap between repertoires was calculated by dividing the number of shared unique clonotypes by the size of the smaller repertoire. RTK rarefaction, the Chao1 estimator, and Recon v2.1 estimates of unobserved clonotypes were used to assess repertoire richness. For all TCRbeta clonotypes obtained by the gDNA method from a few donors, generation probabilities were computed with OLGA. TCRdb provides this immuneACCESS table in a form limited to in-frame rearrangements. Some clones are lacking; in checked studies, under half of them reflect an unresolved V gene, and why the rest are absent is not known. The V and J calls and the clone size are those of that table, but D and trimming were determined from the DNA. The sample yields about 2.1 million clones; approximately 92% were counted once. More than 1.5% of the sample belongs to the ten largest clones.

For this clone: Its antigen remains unidentified. Within one base of it there is no much larger clone, and no base qualities were kept.

What the study reported, not specific to this receptor: Naive subsets generally had larger estimated clonotype richness than memory subsets. Based on pairwise subsampling, the degree of clonotype sharing among donors was expected to be affected by sequencing depth. Compared with non-shared clonotypes, clonotypes shared by all four sorted-subset donors had higher generation probabilities. Even with the large sequencing depth, rarefaction of the sorted-subset datasets indicated that sequencing was incomplete. The small number of donors limited the genetic and exposure-history diversity represented. Across a handful of donors, about 5.2% of naive CD4, 3% to 4% of naive CD8, about 2.3% of memory CD4, and about 0.44% of memory CD8 clonotypes were shared. Sampling was limited to blood, and TCR repertoires in tissue likely differ from TCR repertoires in blood.

The CDR3 has 16 amino acids, counting the end cysteine and phenylalanine. The kept DNA is CDR3 alone, 48 bases in frame from the first base. Between the V and J ends, shortened by 3 bases and 8 bases respectively, the junction contains 22 bases. The germline V gene gives CDR1 as SNHLY and CDR2 as FYNNEI. This clonotype was obtained from a man younger than 35 in good health. Some clones in this sample may be carry-over from other donors' samples. Sequencing was carried out using naive CD8+ T cells from PBMCs. What this sample's cell subset or site label stands for: CD45RA+CCR7+. The rearrangement combines TRBV2 with TRBJ2-5, with TRBD1 tentatively as D gene (7 bases match). The DNA is TGTGCCAGCAGTGAGGGGCGGGAACAGGGGTTGGCCACCCAGTACTTC. It is translated as CASSEGREQGLATQYF.